The 19 T cell receptor beta chains in this list originate from one sample, sequenced in a study of CD8 T cell repertoires and HIV-1 epitope variants. Some clones are missing from TCRdb's copy, which holds only in-frame ones; the method was immunoSEQ multiplex PCR. The table records 4,000 to 6,000 clones, approximately 72% of them present only once. Their antigen targets remain unknown. Sequenced sample: cultured CD8+ T cells derived from PBMCs. The receptors were sampled from a male donor with HIV.

V is TRBV6-6 and J is TRBJ1-1; D might be TRBD1 (5 bases). V lost 8 bases and J 1 base, leaving 8 bases between the germline ends. The CDR3 totals 12 residues. Germline V gene data show CDR1 as MNHNY and CDR2 as SVGAGI (reference sequence). The CDR3 DNA reads as TGTGCCAGCTCTGGGGCGAACACTGAAGCTTTCTTT. Protein: CASSGANTEAFF.

This chain connects TRBV11-2 to TRBJ2-2; D gene ambiguous. This CDR3 is built from 14 residues. Trimming shortened V by 5 bases and J by 0 bases, and 7 bases separated the two germline ends. Germline-derived CDR1 and CDR2 are SGHAT and FQNNGV. In DNA form, the CDR3 reads TGTGCCAGCAGCGTAACAGCGAACACCGGGGAGCTGTTTTTT. It translates to CASSVTANTGELFF.

The chain links TRBV21-1 to TRBJ2-1; the table's D call, TRBD1, has no DNA check behind it. TRBV21-1 is flagged as a pseudogene. This CDR3 spans 14 amino acids. The CDR3: CASSNWDRGRWQFF. Written as DNA, the CDR3 is TGTGCCAGCAGCAATTGGGACAGGGGGAGGTGGCAGTTCTTC.

CDR3 region: CASSLMRGNEQFF. CDR3 nucleotide sequence: TGTGCCAGCAGCCTAATGAGGGGGAATGAGCAGTTCTTC. The V call is TRBV7-8, the J call TRBJ2-1; D might be TRBD1 (6 bases). Germline V gene data show CDR1 as SGHVS and CDR2 as FQNEAQ. The CDR3 is 13 amino acids. Deletions cut 5 bases from V and 7 bases from J, with 12 bases between.

The CDR3 nucleotides read TGCAGCGTTGTAGGGGCCGGCGAGCAGTACTTC. This codes for CSVVGAGEQYF. The rearrangement links TRBV29-1 to TRBJ2-7, with D perhaps TRBD1 (5 bases). V was cut by 4 bases and J by 6 bases, with 10 bases left in between. CDR1 SQVTM and CDR2 ANQGSEA come from the germline V gene. This CDR3 has 11 amino acids.

As to this clone: An end of the junction does not agree with germline; a read error may underlie this. Other DNA sequences from this sample encode an identical CDR3 as well. This chain connects TRBV13 to TRBJ1-1; D ambiguous. This CDR3 is built from 13 residues. Germline V gene data show CDR1 as PRHDT and CDR2 as FYEKMQ (reference sequence). The CDR3 nucleotides are TGTGCCAGCAGCGCCTTCTTGAACACTGAGGCTTTCTTT. It specifies CASSAFLNTEAFF.

The chain joins TRBV4-2 to TRBJ1-5; no clear D. CDR1 LGHNA and CDR2 YNFKEQ come from the germline V gene. The CDR3 is 12 residues long. The V and J ends lost 5 bases and 3 bases respectively, with 5 bases between them. The CDR3, as DNA: TGTGCCAGCAGCGATCACAATCAGCCCCAGCATTTT. Its translation is CASSDHNQPQHF.

The V gene is TRBV4-1, the J gene TRBJ1-3; D ambiguous. This CDR3 is 16 amino acids long. Germline CDR1 is MGHRA and CDR2 is YSYEKL. The germline V and J ends were trimmed by 0 bases and 0 bases, with 9 bases remaining between them. DNA of the CDR3: TGCGCCAGCAGCCAAGAACAACTGAGCTCTGGAAACACCATATATTTT. It encodes CASSQEQLSSGNTIYF.

Only a few counts were recorded for this clone. The rearrangement uses TRBV10-3 and TRBJ2-1; maybe TRBD2 (5 bases). V lost 0 bases and J 0 bases, leaving 9 bases between the germline ends. The CDR3 sequence is 16 residues long. Germline V gene sequence: CDR1 ENHRY, CDR2 SYGVKD. The CDR3 sequence is CAISESMAGSYNEQFF. CDR3 nucleotide sequence: TGTGCCATCAGTGAGTCGATGGCGGGCTCCTACAATGAGCAGTTCTTC.

The J gene is TRBJ1-1, the V gene TRBV18, with TRBD1 matching over 7 bases. The length of the CDR3 is 14 residues. Trimming cost V 4 bases and J 4 bases; bases outside gene matches: 6. Germline V CDR1 and CDR2: KGHSH, LQKENI. This CDR3 is CASSLDAGGTEAFF. The CDR3 region has the DNA TGTGCCAGCTCACTAGACGCAGGGGGCACTGAAGCTTTCTTT.

This clone was recorded a few times. The chain employs TRBV19 and TRBJ1-1; weak D call: TRBD1 (5 bases). The CDR3 is 13 residues long. CDR1 and CDR2 from the germline V gene are LNHDA and SQIVND (reference sequence). V shed 0 bases and J shed 6 bases, with 8 bases lying between them. DNA of the CDR3: TGTGCCAGTAGTATAGACCGGACACCTGAAGCTTTCTTT. Its translation: CASSIDRTPEAFF.

The gene calls are TRBV28 and TRBJ1-1; the D gene is possibly TRBD1 (6 bases). Germline CDR1 MDHEN, CDR2 SYDVKM. This CDR3 contains 13 residues. Deletions cut 6 bases from V and 4 bases from J, with 12 bases between. CDR3 sequence reads: CASRTGEVTEAFF. In DNA form, the CDR3 reads TGTGCCAGCAGGACAGGAGAGGTCACTGAAGCTTTCTTT.

This clone qualifies as medium-sized (0.01 to 0.1%). The chain recombines TRBV28 with TRBJ2-1; 7 nucleotides match TRBD1. The CDR3 has 12 amino acids. Germline assignment: CDR1 MDHEN and CDR2 SYDVKM. V was pared by 5 bases and J by 9 bases, with 4 bases of the junction left unmatched. The CDR3 nucleotides read TGTGCCAGCAGTCCAGGGGGAAGTGAGCAGTTCTTC. Protein product: CASSPGGSEQFF.

The genes are TRBV4-2 and TRBJ2-2, with D possibly TRBD2 on 6 matching bases. CDR3 length equals 15 residues. V was shortened by 4 bases and J by 4 bases, with 13 bases between the two germline ends. Looked up from germline, CDR1 is LGHNA and CDR2 is YNFKEQ. This CDR3 reads CASSPLAVGTGELFF. The CDR3 nucleotides read TGTGCCAGCAGCCCGTTAGCGGTCGGCACCGGGGAGCTGTTTTTT.

The genes are TRBV14 and TRBJ2-2; D gene uncertain. V dropped 1 base and J dropped 6 bases, with 9 bases sitting between them. The CDR3 length is 14 residues. CDR1 is SGHDN and CDR2 is FVKESK in the germline V gene. The CDR3 bases are TGTGCCAGCAGCCAAGTTTCTGGCTCCGGGGAGCTGTTTTTT. It specifies CASSQVSGSGELFF.

This clone was counted between two and nine times. This chain links TRBV19 with TRBJ2-7; D gene ambiguous. Trimming took off 2 bases at V and 0 bases at J, with 5 bases between the two ends. This CDR3 contains 13 residues. Per the germline V gene, CDR1 is LNHDA and CDR2 is SQIVND (reference sequence). The CDR3 nucleotides read TGTGCCAGTAGTATAAGCATCTCCTACGAGCAGTACTTC. As protein: CASSISISYEQYF.

This clone was seen only a few times. The chain combines TRBV10-3 with TRBJ1-2; D ambiguous. V was trimmed by 0 bases and J by 4 bases, leaving 9 bases between them. From germline, CDR1 is ENHRY and CDR2 SYGVKD. The CDR3 has 14 residues. Here the CDR3 DNA reads TGTGCCATCAGTGAGTCGGACGGAAGCTATGGCTACACCTTC. Amino acids: CAISESDGSYGYTF.

V is TRBV14 and J is TRBJ2-1; 7 bases map to TRBD2. CDR3 length: 17 residues. CDR1 SGHDN and CDR2 FVKESK come from the germline V gene. V lost 1 base, J lost 5 bases, and 11 bases stayed unmatched. CDR3: CASSQVAGAGDNNEQFF. The CDR3 DNA is TGTGCCAGCAGCCAAGTGGCAGGTGCGGGGGATAACAATGAGCAGTTCTTC. Complete variable domain (other parts from reference TRBV14 and TRBJ2-1): EAGVTQFPSHSVIEKGQTVTLRCDPISGHDNLYWYRRVMGKEIKFLLHFVKESKQDESGMPNNRFLAERTGGTYSTLKVQPAELEDSGVYFCASSQVAGAGDNNEQFFGPGTRLTVL.

The chain joins TRBV7-9 to TRBJ2-2; TRBD2 might be the D (6 bases). Germline V gives CDR1 SEHNR, CDR2 FQNEAQ (reference sequence). Between the trimmed V and J ends, which lost 5 bases and 2 bases, there was a span of 12 bases. The CDR3 loop spans 15 amino acids. CDR3 sequence: CASSARDFNTGELFF. In DNA, the CDR3 is TGTGCCAGCAGCGCCCGGGACTTCAACACCGGGGAGCTGTTTTTT.